This T cell receptor beta chain stems from a study of radiotherapy plus CTLA-4 blockade in lung cancer (dated by TCRdb to 2017 to 2018). Background for the entire study: Objective responses were observed in approximately 17% of enrolled patients, and disease control was achieved in approximately 30%. The research as a whole found: After treatment with radiotherapy and ipilimumab, TCR clones that came from tumors expanded in the peripheral blood. The strongest predictors of response, as reported, were early dynamic changes in blood T cell clones along with a rise in serum interferon-beta after radiation.

Trimming takes 3 bases from V and 0 bases from J, and the germline ends sit 11 bases apart. The CDR3, cysteine through phenylalanine, is 16 amino acids long. Only the CDR3 part of the read is kept: 48 bases, read in frame from the first base. CDR1 and CDR2 (LNHDA, SQIVND) derive from the germline V gene (reference sequence). Library creation used the immunoSEQ multiplex PCR assay. Imported from immuneACCESS, the table was reduced by TCRdb to in-frame sequences with V and J called. These copies leave out some clones; in studies compared against another copy, an unresolved V gene accounts for under half, and the cause of the remainder is not known. Counted in this sample were fewer than 85,000 clones; around 90% of them appeared once. Around 1% of the sample is in the top ten clones. Notes on this clone: The antigen this receptor binds is unknown. No clone much larger than this one lies a single base away; base qualities are absent.

The study evaluated CTLA-4 blockade (ipilimumab) given together with focal radiation therapy in patients who had chemo-refractory metastatic non-small-cell lung cancer. The TCR comes from a human donor with non-small cell lung cancer who had stable disease on radiotherapy plus ipilimumab. The receptor chain draws on TRBV19 and TRBJ2-2; a weak D assignment points to TRBD2 (6 bases agree). Sequenced here: peripheral blood, sampled from a patient treated with radiotherapy plus ipilimumab. The CDR3 region reads CASSMGGRSNTGELFF. The nucleotide sequence is given as TGTGCCAGTAGTATGGGTGGGAGGTCGAACACCGGGGAGCTGTTTTTT. The CDR3, completed at both ends by the reference TRBV19 and TRBJ2-2 genes, gives the full variable domain DGGITQSPKYLFRKEGQNVTLSCEQNLNHDAMYWYRQDPGQGLRLIYYSQIVNDFQKGDIAEGYSVSREKKESFPLTVTSAQKNPTAFYLCASSMGGRSNTGELFFGEGSRLTVL.